The next 28 T cell receptor beta chains were all read from a single sample in a study of T cell repertoires in cytomegalovirus infection. From the reads, TCRdb called clonotypes with MiXCR, one entry per CDR3 protein. The data show 450,000 to 600,000 distinct CDR3 sequences, about 11% seen once. What was sequenced was PBMCs. The receptors derive from a human donor in good health (CMV status not recorded). Some clones in this sample may be carry-over from other donors' samples.

This clonotype was counted at least ten times. The chain is built from TRBV20-1 and TRBJ1-4; D is ambiguous. CDR1 and CDR2 from the germline V gene are DFQATT and SNEGSKA (reference sequence). V was trimmed by 0 bases and J by 5 bases, leaving 4 bases between them. CDR3 size: 12 residues. The CDR3 reads CSAREENEKLFF. DNA of the CDR3: TGCAGTGCTAGAGAAGAGAATGAAAAACTGTTTTTT.

The table lists this clonotype with many counts. The rearrangement joins TRBV5-1 to TRBJ2-3; 12 positions match TRBD2. Germline CDR1 is SGHRS and CDR2 is YFSETQ. V was clipped by 4 bases and J by 9 bases; unmatched bases: 12. This CDR3 spans 16 amino acids. CDR3 residues: CASSPGLAGPQETQYF. As DNA, the CDR3 is TGCGCCAGCAGCCCAGGACTAGCGGGACCGCAGGAGACGCAGTATTTT.

This clonotype appeared many times. The J gene is TRBJ1-5, the V gene TRBV7-9; unclear D gene. V shed 5 bases and J shed 5 bases, with 13 bases lying between them. Germline V gene data show CDR1 as SEHNR and CDR2 as FQNEAQ (reference sequence). The CDR3 spans 14 residues. This chain's CDR3 is CASSHERRDQPQHF. The DNA of the CDR3 is TGTGCCAGCAGCCATGAGAGGAGGGATCAGCCCCAGCATTTT.

This clonotype was recorded at least ten times. The V and J genes are TRBV27 and TRBJ1-2; perhaps TRBD1 as D (5 bases). V shed 7 bases and J shed 6 bases, with 15 bases lying between them. CDR3 size: 13 residues. Germline values: CDR1 MNHEY, CDR2 SMNVEV (reference sequence). This chain's CDR3 is CASTGGESNGYTF. The CDR3 DNA is TGTGCCAGCACCGGGGGAGAGTCCAATGGCTACACCTTC.

The chain links TRBV2 to TRBJ1-1, with D perhaps matching TRBD1 (5 bases). The germline V gene encodes CDR1 SNHLY and CDR2 FYNNEI. The CDR3 extends over 13 amino acids. Trimming pared 6 bases from V and 4 bases from J, leaving 12 bases between. Here the CDR3 reads CASRGEAFTEAFF. The DNA for the CDR3 is TGTGCCAGCAGGGGGGAGGCATTCACTGAAGCTTTCTTT. Drawing the rest from reference TRBV2 and TRBJ1-1, the complete variable domain is EPEVTQTPSHQVTQMGQEVILRCVPISNHLYFYWYRQILGQKVEFLVSFYNNEISEKSEIFDDQFSVERPDGSNFTLKIRSTKLEDSAMYFCASRGEAFTEAFFGQGTRLTVV.

The chain employs TRBV2 and TRBJ1-4; maybe TRBD1 (5 bases). Germline lookup yields CDR1 SNHLY and CDR2 FYNNEI. V was shortened by 7 bases and J by 8 bases, with 17 bases between the two germline ends. The CDR3 is 14 amino acids. The CDR3 region is CASTTMGLREKLFF. DNA of the CDR3: TGTGCCAGCACCACGATGGGGCTGAGAGAAAAACTGTTTTTT.

The chain uses TRBV27 and TRBJ2-5, with 7 bases that match TRBD1. CDR3 size: 14 residues. Germline V gene sequence: CDR1 MNHEY, CDR2 SMNVEV (reference sequence). V was pared by 6 bases and J by 2 bases, with 6 bases of the junction left unmatched. The CDR3 coding sequence is TGTGCCAGCAGATCCGGGACAGCTCAAGAGACCCAGTACTTC. It yields the protein CASRSGTAQETQYF.

The rearrangement uses TRBV18 and TRBJ1-6, with unresolved D. Trimming cost V 1 base and J 10 bases, with 14 bases left between them. CDR3 length: 15 amino acids. Germline V gene lookup returns CDR1 KGHSH and CDR2 LQKENI. DNA for the CDR3: TGTGCCAGCTCACCACAGGACGCCCCGGGGTCACCCCTCCACTTT. Protein: CASSPQDAPGSPLHF.

In this sample, this clonotype turned up many times. The chain's CDR3 is CASSYLPGQGAREQYF. The CDR3, as DNA: TGTGCCAGCAGTTACTTACCGGGACAGGGGGCAAGGGAGCAGTACTTC. The chain joins TRBV6-5 to TRBJ2-7, with TRBD1 identical over 12 bases. CDR3 length: 16 residues. CDR1 is MNHEY, CDR2 SVGAGI, per germline. The trim removed 1 base at V and 7 bases at J, leaving 8 bases unmatched.

This clonotype occurred many times. The chain employs TRBV12-3 or TRBV12-4 and TRBJ2-3; 8 bases line up with TRBD2. The CDR3 consists of 15 residues. The junction had 10 bases not matched to a gene; V was cut back by 6 bases and J by 5 bases. The CDR3 region has the DNA TGTGCCAGCAGACTAGCGGAGCCCACTTTAGATACGCAGTATTTT. This encodes CASRLAEPTLDTQYF.

This clonotype was seen at least ten times. The chain joins TRBV12-3 or TRBV12-4 to TRBJ2-7; the match to TRBD2 covers 13 bases. CDR3 size: 15 residues. V gave up 6 bases and J gave up 1 base; unmatched junction bases: 3. CDR3: CASSRGLAGSYEQYF. The CDR3 nucleotides are TGTGCCAGCAGCCGGGGACTAGCGGGATCCTACGAGCAGTACTTC.

This clonotype was picked up a small number of times. As DNA, the CDR3 is TGCAGCGTGGCGGCAGGGAACAATGAGCAGTTCTTC. It encodes CSVAAGNNEQFF. This rearrangement joins TRBV29-1 to TRBJ2-1, with a tentative D call TRBD1 (5 bases). CDR1 and CDR2 (germline): SQVTM, ANQGSEA. CDR3 length equals 12 residues. Trimming shortened V by 6 bases and J by 5 bases, and 11 bases separated the two germline ends.

This clonotype has just a few counts. This chain links TRBV3-1 with TRBJ2-5; D may be TRBD2 (5 bases). CDR3 size: 12 residues. Deletions cut 1 base from V and 10 bases from J, with 10 bases between. Germline V gene sequence: CDR1 LGHDT, CDR2 YNNKEL (reference sequence). The CDR3 nucleotides read TGTGCCAGCAGCCAAGCGGGGAGAGACCAGTACTTC. Amino acid sequence: CASSQAGRDQYF.

This clonotype was seen a few times. V gene TRBV5-4 combines with J gene TRBJ2-1; 11 bases line up with TRBD2. The CDR3 loop spans 16 amino acids. Germline V lookup: CDR1 SGHNT, CDR2 YYREEE (reference sequence). V gave up 3 bases and J gave up 12 bases; unmatched junction bases: 14. The DNA of the CDR3 is TGTGCCAGCAGCTCGCCTCCGGGACTAGCGGAACGTGGGCAGTTCTTC. It is translated as CASSSPPGLAERGQFF. The variable domain in full, with the rest retrieved from reference TRBV5-4 and TRBJ2-1, is ETGVTQSPTHLIKTRGQQVTLRCSSQSGHNTVSWYQQALGQGPQFIFQYYREEENGRGNFPPRFSGLQFPNYSSELNVNALELDDSALYLCASSSPPGLAERGQFFGPGTRLTVL.

This chain links TRBV28 with TRBJ1-3; 7 positions match TRBD1. The CDR3 sequence is 15 residues long. Per the germline V gene, CDR1 is MDHEN and CDR2 is SYDVKM. The ends lost 3 bases at V and 8 bases at J; junction bases unmatched: 10. CDR3 sequence (DNA): TGTGCCAGCAGTTTGGTGGCAGGGGGTCTGGACACCATATATTTT. Translated: CASSLVAGGLDTIYF.

This clonotype was detected only once. This clone may be a read error of a much larger clone one base away. V gene TRBV7-6 combines with J gene TRBJ2-2, with 7 bases identical to TRBD2. The CDR3 consists of 15 residues. With 9 bases clipped from V and 4 bases from J, the junction kept 11 bases outside the gene matches. Germline CDR1 SGHVS, CDR2 FNYEAQ. For the CDR3, the DNA is TGTGCCAGAAGCGGCGGGAGTGGGAGCACCGGGGAGCTGTTTTTT. This encodes CARSGGSGSTGELFF.

This clonotype was picked up many times. The chain joins TRBV20-1 to TRBJ2-7, with D possibly matching TRBD2 (6 bases). Germline loops: CDR1 DFQATT, CDR2 SNEGSKA (reference sequence). V was clipped by 1 base and J by 5 bases, with 15 bases between them. The CDR3 loop spans 14 amino acids. Here the CDR3 reads CSARVVAGSHEQYF. The CDR3 DNA reads as TGCAGTGCTAGAGTTGTAGCCGGGAGCCACGAGCAGTACTTC.

This clonotype occurred a few times. The genes are TRBV3-1 and TRBJ2-3; no definite D call. The CDR3 is 12 residues long. V lost 1 base to trimming and J lost 7 bases, with 6 bases between them. The V gene's germline CDR1 is LGHDT and CDR2 YNNKEL (reference sequence). The CDR3 DNA reads as TGTGCCAGCAGCCAAGGTGGGAATACGCAGTATTTT. Encoded protein: CASSQGGNTQYF.

This clonotype was detected a few times. The chain is built from TRBV12-3 or TRBV12-4 and TRBJ2-7, with D unresolved. The ends were cut back, 5 bases at V and 4 bases at J, with 12 bases in the middle. The CDR3 totals 13 residues. CDR3: CASSTTTGYEQYF. The CDR3 bases are TGTGCCAGCAGTACTACTACCGGATACGAGCAGTACTTC.

Many counts were recorded for this clonotype. The gene calls are TRBV11-2 and TRBJ2-5, with 7 nucleotides matching TRBD1. This CDR3 has 17 amino acids. The V gene end was trimmed by 4 bases and the J gene end by 7 bases; junction bases not matched to a gene: 18. Germline CDR1 SGHAT, CDR2 FQNNGV. CDR3 loop: CASSSPIIVQGVRTQYF. Written as DNA, the CDR3 is TGTGCCAGCAGCTCCCCCATTATTGTCCAGGGGGTTCGGACCCAGTACTTC.

This clonotype was counted only a few times. J is TRBJ2-1 and V is TRBV9, with 7 bases aligning to TRBD2. The J segment lost 0 bases and the V segment lost 0 bases, leaving 9 bases of the junction unmatched. The CDR3 is 18 amino acids. Germline V CDR1 and CDR2: SGDLS, YYNGEE. CDR3: CASSVGEGSGFSYNEQFF. DNA of the CDR3: TGTGCCAGCAGCGTAGGGGAGGGTAGCGGCTTCTCCTACAATGAGCAGTTCTTC.

This clonotype was found many times. J is TRBJ1-1 and V is TRBV15; D is ambiguous. V dropped 0 bases and J dropped 0 bases, with 8 bases sitting between them. In germline, CDR1 is LNHNV, CDR2 YYDKDF (reference sequence). CDR3 length: 15 residues. The CDR3 here is CATSRDTPMNTEAFF. The DNA of the CDR3 is TGTGCCACCAGCAGAGATACACCTATGAACACTGAAGCTTTCTTT.

With respect to this clonotype: This could be a read error, since a much larger clone is one nucleotide away. The V and J genes are TRBV6-5 and TRBJ2-7; D call uncertain. The CDR3 covers 16 residues. The germline V gene encodes CDR1 MNHEY and CDR2 SVGAGI. CDR3 protein: CASSYKKAELFYEPYF. The CDR3 coding sequence is TGTGCCAGCAGTTACAAAAAGGCCGAGTTGTTCTACGAGCCGTACTTC.

This clonotype was found many times. The chain uses TRBV5-6 and TRBJ2-5, with TRBD1 identical over 10 bases. This CDR3 comprises 17 residues. Germline assignment: CDR1 SGHDT and CDR2 YYEEEE. After removal of 4 bases from V and 1 base from J, the junction contained 10 bases not matched to a gene. CDR3 residues: CASSPGTGANFQETQYF. The CDR3, as DNA: TGTGCCAGCAGCCCGGGGACAGGGGCCAACTTCCAAGAGACCCAGTACTTC. Full variable domain (rest looked up from reference TRBV5-6 and TRBJ2-5): DAGVTQSPTHLIKTRGQQVTLRCSPKSGHDTVSWYQQALGQGPQFIFQYYEEEERQRGNFPDRFSGHQFPNYSSELNVNALLLGDSALYLCASSPGTGANFQETQYFGPGTRLLVL.

This clonotype was seen a few times. This chain uses TRBV3-1 with TRBJ2-5, with 11 bases lining up with TRBD1. CDR3 length equals 14 residues. With 2 bases clipped from V and 5 bases from J, the junction kept 1 base outside the gene matches. Germline values: CDR1 LGHDT, CDR2 YNNKEL (reference sequence). The CDR3 DNA follows: TGTGCCAGCAGCCAAAGGACAGGGGGCGAGACCCAGTACTTC. It yields the protein CASSQRTGGETQYF.

This clonotype was detected a few times. The chain joins TRBV20-1 to TRBJ1-1, with 8 bases that match TRBD1. After removal of 5 bases from V and 5 bases from J, the junction contained 7 bases not matched to a gene. CDR3 size: 13 residues. Germline CDR1 is DFQATT and CDR2 is SNEGSKA (reference sequence). The CDR3 reads CSAGQGGGTEAFF. DNA for the CDR3: TGCAGTGCTGGACAGGGAGGAGGGACTGAAGCTTTCTTT.

This clonotype was seen many times. This chain connects TRBV6-1 to TRBJ2-2; 12 positions agree with TRBD1. From germline, CDR1 is MNHNS and CDR2 SASEGT. The CDR3 covers 16 residues. Trimming took 5 bases from V and 5 from J; bases not matched to a gene: 6. The CDR3 DNA reads TGTGCCAGCAGTCCGGGACAGGGGGCGAGAACCGGGGAGCTGTTTTTT. Protein sequence: CASSPGQGARTGELFF.

Ten or more counts support this clonotype. The V gene is TRBV19, the J gene TRBJ1-1; D is ambiguous. This CDR3 comprises 11 residues. Germline assignment: CDR1 LNHDA and CDR2 SQIVND (reference sequence). The V gene lost 7 bases and the J gene lost 6 bases, with 9 bases spanning the gap. CDR3 sequence (DNA): TGTGCCAGTATGGGGTATGCTGAAGCTTTCTTT. Translated: CASMGYAEAFF.